The sequence of this T cell receptor beta chain was determined in a study of blood T cell repertoires in COVID-19. Turning to the study itself: COVID-19 samples from acute and convalescent phases originated in the United States, Italy and Spain. T cells, B-cell-depleted T cells, or PBMCs supplied cDNA or gDNA.

As processed by the authors: How many nucleated cells were present was estimated from reference gene primer amplification. Using immunoSEQ multiplex PCR, the repertoire was profiled, and TCRdb retains in-frame clones only, with some absent. V, J and clone size are taken as reported in that table, and D and trimming were inferred from the DNA itself. The table lists over 200,000 clones, approximately 91% of them singletons. Per germline, CDR1 PRHDT and CDR2 FYEKMQ (reference sequence). V gave up 3 bases and J gave up 6 bases; unmatched junction bases: 8. CDR3 length equals 14 residues. V is TRBV13 and J is TRBJ2-7, with 7 bases that match TRBD1. Sequences were obtained from peripheral blood. The clonotype originates from a person aged 18-29 years with COVID-19, enrolled during active disease. The CDR3 nucleotides read TGTGCCAGCAGCTTTCAGGGGGAAGGGCCCGAGCAGTACTTC. As protein: CASSFQGEGPEQYF.